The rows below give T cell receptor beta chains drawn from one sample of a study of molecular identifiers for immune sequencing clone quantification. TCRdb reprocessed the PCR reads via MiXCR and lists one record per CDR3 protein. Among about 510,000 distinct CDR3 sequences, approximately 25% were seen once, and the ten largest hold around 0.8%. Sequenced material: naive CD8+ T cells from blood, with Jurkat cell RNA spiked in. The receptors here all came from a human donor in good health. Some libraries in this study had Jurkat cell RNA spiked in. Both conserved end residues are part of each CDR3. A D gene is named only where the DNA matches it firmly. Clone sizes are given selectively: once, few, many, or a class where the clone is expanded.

DNA: TGCGCCAGCAGCCCCCGGGGGACTCCTAGCACAGATACGCAGTATTTT; CDR3: CASSPRGTPSTDTQYF; D: .; size: few; V: TRBV4-3; J: TRBJ2-3
DNA: TGCAGTGCTAGGGGGCAGGGTTATTCTGAAGCTTTCTTT; CDR3: CSARGQGYSEAFF; D: .; size: few; V: TRBV20-1; J: TRBJ1-1
DNA: TGCGCCAGCAGCCAGAAAAAGACAGCGATGAACACTGAAGCTTTCTTT; CDR3: CASSQKKTAMNTEAFF; D: .; size: few; V: TRBV4-1; J: TRBJ1-1
DNA: TGTGCCAGCAGTGAAATGGCAGGGAGGAATTCACCCCTCCACTTT; CDR3: CASSEMAGRNSPLHF; D: .; size: few; V: TRBV2; J: TRBJ1-6
DNA: TGTGCCAGCAGCGGAATCACAGGGGGGATGCAGTACTTC; CDR3: CASSGITGGMQYF; D: TRBD1; size: .; V: TRBV9; J: TRBJ2-7
DNA: TGCGCCAGCAGCCAAGATTTAGGCGGCCCTCTTTATGGCTACACCTTC; CDR3: CASSQDLGGPLYGYTF; D: .; size: many; V: TRBV4-3; J: TRBJ1-2
DNA: TGTGCCATCAGTGAGTTGTCAGGGTTCAATCAGCCCCAGCATTTT; CDR3: CAISELSGFNQPQHF; D: .; size: .; V: TRBV10-3; J: TRBJ1-5
DNA: TGTGCCAGTAGTTCACCCGCAGGAGGCTACACCTTC; CDR3: CASSSPAGGYTF; D: .; size: many; V: TRBV19; J: TRBJ1-2
DNA: TGCGCCAGCAGCCAAGGAACAGGTACCTCGGAGACCCAGTACTTC; CDR3: CASSQGTGTSETQYF; D: .; size: few; V: TRBV4-3; J: TRBJ2-5
DNA: TGTGCCAGCTCACCACCGAGGAGTGACACTGAAGCTTTCTTT; CDR3: CASSPPRSDTEAFF; D: .; size: .; V: TRBV18; J: TRBJ1-1
DNA: TGTGCCAGCGGCCAGGGAGTTGGCGAGCAGTACTTC; CDR3: CASGQGVGEQYF; D: .; size: many; V: TRBV6-2/TRBV6-3; J: TRBJ2-7
DNA: TGCAGTGCTAGAGTCCCCAGCGGGGGGACCGGGGAGCTGTTTTTT; CDR3: CSARVPSGGTGELFF; D: TRBD2; size: few; V: TRBV20-1; J: TRBJ2-2
DNA: TGTGCCAGCAGTCAGGACAGGGCAATTCAAGAGACCCAGTACTTC; CDR3: CASSQDRAIQETQYF; D: TRBD1; size: few; V: TRBV6-2/TRBV6-3; J: TRBJ2-5
DNA: TGTGCCAGTAGTATTAGTAGGGGAAGGAGCAATCAGCCCCAGCATTTT; CDR3: CASSISRGRSNQPQHF; D: .; size: .; V: TRBV19; J: TRBJ1-5
DNA: TGTGCCAGCAAAATCGTAGGCAATGAGCAGTTCTTC; CDR3: CASKIVGNEQFF; D: .; size: .; V: TRBV27; J: TRBJ2-1
DNA: TGTGCCAGCAGCCCCTACAAATACAATGAGCAGTTCTTC; CDR3: CASSPYKYNEQFF; D: .; size: .; V: TRBV7-6; J: TRBJ2-1
DNA: TGTGCCAGCAGCACAGATAGCGGGGGCAGCGGGGATACGCAGTATTTT; CDR3: CASSTDSGGSGDTQYF; D: .; size: many; V: TRBV21-1; J: TRBJ2-3
DNA: TGTGCCAGCAGTTTATCGACTGACAACTATGGCTACACCTTC; CDR3: CASSLSTDNYGYTF; D: .; size: few; V: TRBV12-3/TRBV12-4; J: TRBJ1-2
DNA: TGTGCCAGCAGCTTAACGCGGGCAGCTTCCTACGAGCAGTACTTC; CDR3: CASSLTRAASYEQYF; D: .; size: many; V: TRBV7-3; J: TRBJ2-7
DNA: TGCGCCAGCAGCCAAGGAGGAATCTCCTACAATGAGCAGTTCTTC; CDR3: CASSQGGISYNEQFF; D: .; size: few; V: TRBV4-1; J: TRBJ2-1
DNA: TGTGCCAGCAGCGTAGTTGGGGGCGGTGGCACTGAAGCTTTCTTT; CDR3: CASSVVGGGGTEAFF; D: .; size: many; V: TRBV9; J: TRBJ1-1
DNA: TGTGCCAGTAGTCTCGGAAAGAGGATAGACGAGCAGTACTTC; CDR3: CASSLGKRIDEQYF; D: .; size: many; V: TRBV19; J: TRBJ2-7
DNA: TGCAGTGCTAGAGATTTAAACCGACTAGCGACAGGCTCCTACAATGAGCAGTTCTTC; CDR3: CSARDLNRLATGSYNEQFF; D: TRBD2; size: .; V: TRBV20-1; J: TRBJ2-1
DNA: TGCGCCAGCAGCCAAGGGACAGGGCCTAATGAAAAACTGTTTTTT; CDR3: CASSQGTGPNEKLFF; D: TRBD1; size: few; V: TRBV4-3; J: TRBJ1-4
DNA: TGTGCCAGCAGCTCCACATCGGAACCGGGACAAGCCTACGAGCAGTACTTC; CDR3: CASSSTSEPGQAYEQYF; D: .; size: many; V: TRBV7-9; J: TRBJ2-7
DNA: TGTGCCAGCAGCCAAACTCCGGCGGGGGAGCAGTTCTTC; CDR3: CASSQTPAGEQFF; D: .; size: .; V: TRBV4-2; J: TRBJ2-1
DNA: TGCAGCATACAATCCGGGACGGATAATTCACCCCTCCACTTT; CDR3: CSIQSGTDNSPLHF; D: .; size: few; V: TRBV29-1; J: TRBJ1-6
DNA: TGCGCCAGCAGCCAAGAAACTCGAGAAAAACTGTTTTTT; CDR3: CASSQETREKLFF; D: .; size: many; V: TRBV4-1; J: TRBJ1-4
DNA: TGCGCCAGCAGCCACGGTAGCGGGAGGATCGACGAACAGTACTTC; CDR3: CASSHGSGRIDEQYF; D: TRBD2; size: .; V: TRBV4-3; J: TRBJ2-7
DNA: TGTGCCAGCAGCTTAGCAGGCACAGATCCGCAGTATTTT; CDR3: CASSLAGTDPQYF; D: .; size: once; V: TRBV7-9; J: TRBJ2-3
DNA: TGTGCCAGCAGCTGGGGCGGCAGGGACGAGCAGTACTTC; CDR3: CASSWGGRDEQYF; D: .; size: .; V: TRBV5-6; J: TRBJ2-7
DNA: TGTGCCAGCAGTTTATTGGGGGGACTAGCGGGAGTCGGGGAGCTGTTTTTT; CDR3: CASSLLGGLAGVGELFF; D: TRBD2; size: few; V: TRBV27; J: TRBJ2-2
DNA: TGTGCCAGCAGCTTACGCAGACCGGGGGACGGGGCCAACGTCCTGACTTTC; CDR3: CASSLRRPGDGANVLTF; D: .; size: .; V: TRBV7-8; J: TRBJ2-6
DNA: TGTGCCAGCTCACCACCCAGGGCAAAAAGGAAAGAGGTGACAGATACGCAGTATTTT; CDR3: CASSPPRAKRKEVTDTQYF; D: .; size: few; V: TRBV18; J: TRBJ2-3
DNA: TGTGCCAGCAGCCCGGGACAGGCCTACGAGCAGTACTTC; CDR3: CASSPGQAYEQYF; D: TRBD1; size: many; V: TRBV27; J: TRBJ2-7
DNA: TGCGCCAGCAGCTTGGCGGCTACAGAGCAGTTCTTC; CDR3: CASSLAATEQFF; D: .; size: .; V: TRBV5-1; J: TRBJ2-1
DNA: TGCGCCAGCAGCCTAGGACAGGGGAGAGAGACCCAGTACTTC; CDR3: CASSLGQGRETQYF; D: TRBD1; size: many; V: TRBV5-6; J: TRBJ2-5
DNA: TGCGCCAGCAGCTTGATCCAGGGGGCCACAGATACGCAGTATTTT; CDR3: CASSLIQGATDTQYF; D: TRBD1; size: many; V: TRBV5-1; J: TRBJ2-3
DNA: TGTGCCAGCAGTCCCGGACAGGGGGTTAATGAAAAACTGTTTTTT; CDR3: CASSPGQGVNEKLFF; D: TRBD1; size: .; V: TRBV28; J: TRBJ1-4
DNA: TGCAGCGCCTCGGATTGGACTAGCGGCAATGAGCAGTTCTTC; CDR3: CSASDWTSGNEQFF; D: TRBD2; size: few; V: TRBV29-1; J: TRBJ2-1
DNA: TGTGCCTGGTTCCGCCAGAGGGACAGGGAAATGATGGACTATGGCTACACCTTC; CDR3: CAWFRQRDREMMDYGYTF; D: TRBD1; size: .; V: TRBV30; J: TRBJ1-2
DNA: TGTGCCAGCAGCCCCAACAGAGGAGAGACCCAGTACTTC; CDR3: CASSPNRGETQYF; D: .; size: many; V: TRBV5-4; J: TRBJ2-5
DNA: TGTGCCAGCACTTTACGGGGAGCGCAGTACTTC; CDR3: CASTLRGAQYF; D: .; size: .; V: TRBV6-5; J: TRBJ2-7
DNA: TGTGCCAGCAGCTTAGTGGGACTAGCCCCAGATACGCAGTATTTT; CDR3: CASSLVGLAPDTQYF; D: TRBD2; size: .; V: TRBV7-9; J: TRBJ2-3
DNA: TGCGGCGCACGGACGGGTGCCTACGAGCAGTACTTC; CDR3: CGARTGAYEQYF; D: .; size: .; V: TRBV29-1; J: TRBJ2-7
DNA: TGTGCCAGCAGTACAGGGTCTGTGACGACAGATACGCAGTATTTT; CDR3: CASSTGSVTTDTQYF; D: .; size: few; V: TRBV28; J: TRBJ2-3
DNA: TGCAGTGCTCCCCCGATGTGGCGGGCAGACTACAATGAGCAGTTCTTC; CDR3: CSAPPMWRADYNEQFF; D: .; size: .; V: TRBV20-1; J: TRBJ2-1
DNA: TGCAGTGGCCTAGCGGACACCGGGGAGCTGTTTTTT; CDR3: CSGLADTGELFF; D: TRBD2; size: few; V: TRBV20-1; J: TRBJ2-2
DNA: TGTGCCAGCAGTTCCCGACCCGGGACAGGATACTACGAGCAGTACTTC; CDR3: CASSSRPGTGYYEQYF; D: TRBD1; size: many; V: TRBV27; J: TRBJ2-7
DNA: TGTGCCAGCAGTATTGGGGGAGCGGCCTACAATGAGCAGTTCTTC; CDR3: CASSIGGAAYNEQFF; D: .; size: many; V: TRBV6-5; J: TRBJ2-1